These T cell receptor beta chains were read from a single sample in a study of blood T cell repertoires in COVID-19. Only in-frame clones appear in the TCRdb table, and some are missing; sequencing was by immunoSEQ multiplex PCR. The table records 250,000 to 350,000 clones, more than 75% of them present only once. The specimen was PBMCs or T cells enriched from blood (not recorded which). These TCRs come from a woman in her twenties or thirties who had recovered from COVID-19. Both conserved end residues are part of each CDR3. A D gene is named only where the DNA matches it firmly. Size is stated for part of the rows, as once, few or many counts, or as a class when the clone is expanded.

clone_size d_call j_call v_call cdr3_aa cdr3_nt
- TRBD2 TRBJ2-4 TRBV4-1 CASSQPRGTSGGARNIQYF TGCGCCAGCAGCCAACCCCGAGGGACTAGCGGGGGGGCTCGGAACATTCAGTACTTC
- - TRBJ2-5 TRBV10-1 CASSESRHSDRLGETQYF TGCGCCAGCAGTGAGTCGCGCCATTCAGACAGGCTCGGGGAGACCCAGTACTTC
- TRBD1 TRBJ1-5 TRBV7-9 CASSRDRGPQHF TGTGCCAGCAGTCGTGACAGGGGGCCCCAGCATTTT
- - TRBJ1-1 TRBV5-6 CASSLQAPPAFF TGTGCCAGCAGCTTGCAGGCCCCTCCAGCTTTCTTT
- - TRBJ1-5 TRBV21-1 CASRQRVEHF TGTGCCAGCAGGCAGCGAGTGGAGCATTTT
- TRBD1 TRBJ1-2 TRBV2 CASSPDRALYGYTF TGTGCCAGCAGCCCCGACAGGGCCCTCTATGGCTACACCTTC
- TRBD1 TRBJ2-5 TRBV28 CASSLQGAKETQYF TGTGCCAGCAGTTTACAGGGGGCAAAGGAGACCCAGTACTTC
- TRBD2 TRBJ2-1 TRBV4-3 CASSQDRGLAGEQFF TGCGCCAGCAGCCAAGATAGAGGACTAGCGGGTGAGCAGTTCTTC
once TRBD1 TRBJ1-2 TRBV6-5 CASDQTGDYGYTF TGTGCCAGTGACCAGACAGGGGACTATGGCTACACCTTC
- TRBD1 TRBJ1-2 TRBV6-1 CASSEARTGNYGYTF TGTGCCAGCAGTGAAGCTAGGACAGGGAACTATGGCTACACCTTC
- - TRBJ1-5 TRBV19 CASSIAFSSIGQPQHF TGTGCCAGTAGTATAGCATTTTCATCGATCGGTCAGCCCCAGCATTTT
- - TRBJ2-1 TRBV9 CASSPRGAAGHIYNEQFF TGTGCCAGCAGCCCCAGAGGAGCCGCGGGGCACATCTACAATGAGCAGTTCTTC
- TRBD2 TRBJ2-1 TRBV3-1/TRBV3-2 CASSQGAGLAGGPLEQFF TGTGCCAGCAGCCAAGGCGCGGGACTAGCGGGGGGGCCACTGGAGCAGTTCTTC
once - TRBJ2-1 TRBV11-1 CASSLALRQTSYNEQFF TGTGCCAGCAGCTTAGCGCTAAGACAGACCTCCTACAATGAGCAGTTCTTC
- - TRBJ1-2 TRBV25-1 CASSDSTENYGYTF TGTGCCAGCAGTGATTCAACAGAAAACTATGGCTACACCTTC
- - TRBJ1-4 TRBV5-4 CASSLDRVNEKLFF TGTGCCAGCAGCTTGGACCGAGTTAATGAAAAACTGTTTTTT
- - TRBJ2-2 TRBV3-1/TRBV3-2 CASSHPGTTGELFF TGTGCCAGCAGCCATCCGGGAACCACCGGGGAGCTGTTTTTT
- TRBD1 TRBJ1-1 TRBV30 CAWSLQGRTEAFF TGTGCCTGGAGTCTACAGGGGAGGACTGAAGCTTTCTTT
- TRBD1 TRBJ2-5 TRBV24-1 CATSDPGQLQETQYF TGTGCCACCAGTGACCCGGGACAGCTCCAAGAGACCCAGTACTTC
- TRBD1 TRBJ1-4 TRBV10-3 CAISRGTVLNEKLFF TGTGCCATCAGTCGAGGGACAGTCCTTAATGAAAAACTGTTTTTT
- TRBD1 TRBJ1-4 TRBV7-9 CASSIGGSGEKPFF TGTGCCAGCAGTATAGGGGGCTCGGGTGAAAAACCGTTTTTT
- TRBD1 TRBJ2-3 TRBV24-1 CATSVPGTGLTDTQYF TGTGCCACCAGTGTTCCAGGGACAGGACTGACAGATACGCAGTATTTT
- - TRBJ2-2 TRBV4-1 CASSRVIGRGPRRDTGELFF TGCGCCAGCAGCCGTGTAATTGGACGGGGCCCCAGGAGGGACACCGGGGAGCTGTTTTTT
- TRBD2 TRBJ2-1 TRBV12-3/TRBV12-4 CASTLMGGGEQFF TGTGCCAGCACCTTAATGGGCGGGGGTGAGCAGTTCTTC
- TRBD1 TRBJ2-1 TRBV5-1 CASSPGQGGFDEQFF TGCGCCAGCAGCCCGGGACAGGGGGGGTTCGATGAGCAGTTCTTC
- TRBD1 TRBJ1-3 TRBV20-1 CSASPGGTIYF TGCAGTGCTAGCCCAGGGGGAACCATATATTTT
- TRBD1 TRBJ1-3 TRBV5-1 CASSRDRGIGNTIYF TGCGCCAGCAGCCGGGACAGGGGTATTGGAAACACCATATATTTT
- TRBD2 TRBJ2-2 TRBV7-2 CASRLAGVLGGELFF TGTGCCAGCAGGCTAGCGGGGGTCCTGGGAGGGGAGCTGTTTTTT
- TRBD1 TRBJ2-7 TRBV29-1 CSAADRATYEQYF TGCAGCGCCGCAGACAGGGCTACCTACGAGCAGTACTTC
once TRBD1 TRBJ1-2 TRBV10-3 CAITGGSDYGYTF TGTGCCATCACAGGGGGCAGTGACTATGGCTACACCTTC
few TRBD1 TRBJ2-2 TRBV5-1 CASSLDGQGNTGELFF TGCGCCAGCAGCTTGGATGGACAGGGGAACACCGGGGAGCTGTTTTTT
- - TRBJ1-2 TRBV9 CASSVEQGSRYTF TGTGCCAGCAGCGTAGAGCAGGGATCGCGCTACACCTTC
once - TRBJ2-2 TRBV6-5 CASYSLGSGELFF TGTGCCAGCTATTCTCTGGGCTCCGGGGAGCTGTTTTTT
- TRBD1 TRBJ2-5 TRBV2 CASSALDRVQETQYF TGTGCCAGCAGTGCTCTGGACAGGGTCCAAGAGACCCAGTACTTC
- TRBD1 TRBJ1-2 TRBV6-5 CASSYYRGPIYGYTF TGTGCCAGCAGTTACTACAGGGGGCCAATCTATGGCTACACCTTC
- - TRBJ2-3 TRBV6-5 CASRTVALHTQYF TGTGCCAGCAGGACAGTCGCCTTACATACGCAGTATTTT
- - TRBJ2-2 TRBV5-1 CASSLTGFELFF TGCGCCAGCAGCTTAACGGGGTTTGAGCTGTTTTTT
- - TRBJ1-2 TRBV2 CASTPKSNYGYTF TGTGCCAGCACCCCTAAGTCGAACTATGGCTACACCTTC